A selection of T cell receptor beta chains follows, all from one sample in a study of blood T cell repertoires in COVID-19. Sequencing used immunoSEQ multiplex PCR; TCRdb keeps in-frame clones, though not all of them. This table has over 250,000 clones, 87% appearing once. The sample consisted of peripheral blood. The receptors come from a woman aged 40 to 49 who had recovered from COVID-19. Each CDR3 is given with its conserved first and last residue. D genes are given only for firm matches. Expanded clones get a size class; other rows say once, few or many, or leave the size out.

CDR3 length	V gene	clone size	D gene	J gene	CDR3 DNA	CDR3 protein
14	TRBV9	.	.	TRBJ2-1	TGTGCCAGCAGCGGATCCCTACTAGGCAATGAGCAGTTCTTC	CASSGSLLGNEQFF
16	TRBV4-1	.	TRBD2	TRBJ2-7	TGCGCCAGCAGCCTAGGGACTAGCGGGGGCCTCTACGAGCAGTACTTC	CASSLGTSGGLYEQYF
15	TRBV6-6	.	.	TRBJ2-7	TGTGCCAGCAGTTATCTCTCCACACAGACCTACGAGCAGTACTTC	CASSYLSTQTYEQYF
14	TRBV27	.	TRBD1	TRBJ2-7	TGTGCCAGCAGTTTGGTCAGGGGGTACGACGAGCAGTACTTC	CASSLVRGYDEQYF
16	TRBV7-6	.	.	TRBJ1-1	TGTGCCAGCAGCTTAGGCCCGGGCAGGGAGGGCGCTGAAGCTTTCTTT	CASSLGPGREGAEAFF
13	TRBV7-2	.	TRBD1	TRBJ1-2	TGTGCCAGCAGCTTAAAGGGGGCTGGTGGCTACACCTTC	CASSLKGAGGYTF
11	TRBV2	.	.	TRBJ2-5	TGTGCCAGCAGTGATTCGGAGACCCAGTACTTC	CASSDSETQYF
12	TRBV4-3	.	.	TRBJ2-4	TGCGCCAGCAGCCAAGATCGGGACATTCAGTACTTC	CASSQDRDIQYF
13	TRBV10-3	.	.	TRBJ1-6	TGTGCCATCGGACGGGACTATAATTCACCCCTCCACTTT	CAIGRDYNSPLHF
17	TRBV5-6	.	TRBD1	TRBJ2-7	TGTGCCAGCAGCTTGCCTCGACAGGGCCCATCTTCCTACGAGCAGTACTTC	CASSLPRQGPSSYEQYF
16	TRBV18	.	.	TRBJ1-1	TGTGCCAGCTCACCACCGAATGTCGGGATCTCGGGTGAAGCTTTCTTT	CASSPPNVGISGEAFF
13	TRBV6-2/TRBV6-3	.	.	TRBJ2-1	TGTGCCAGCAGTTACCTGTTAAACAATGAGCAGTTCTTC	CASSYLLNNEQFF
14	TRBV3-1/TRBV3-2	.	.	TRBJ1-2	TGTGCCAGCAGCCATCTGGCACCCTTCGAAGGCTACACCTTC	CASSHLAPFEGYTF
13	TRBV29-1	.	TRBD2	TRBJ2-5	TGCAGCGTGGCGGGGGACGGGGGAGAGACCCAGTACTTC	CSVAGDGGETQYF
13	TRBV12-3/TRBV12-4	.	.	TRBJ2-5	TGTGCCAGCAACGTGGACAGCCCAGAGACCCAGTACTTC	CASNVDSPETQYF
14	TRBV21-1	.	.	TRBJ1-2	TGTGCCAGCAGCAAAATAGACAGGGGGCTGGGCTACACCTTC	CASSKIDRGLGYTF
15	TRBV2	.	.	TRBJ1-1	TGTGCCAGCGGGGGACTATTTCCCATGAACACTGAAGCTTTCTTT	CASGGLFPMNTEAFF
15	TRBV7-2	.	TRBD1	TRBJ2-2	TGTGCCAGCAGCCGGGACAGGGGAAACACCGGGGAGCTGTTTTTT	CASSRDRGNTGELFF
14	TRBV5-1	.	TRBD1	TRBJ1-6	TGCGCCAGCAGCTCCGGGACAGTGGATTCACCCCTCCACTTT	CASSSGTVDSPLHF
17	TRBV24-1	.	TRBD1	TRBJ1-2	TGTGCCACCAGTGATTCCGTGGGACAGGGGAGGAACTATGGCTACACCTTC	CATSDSVGQGRNYGYTF
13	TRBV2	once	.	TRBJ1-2	TGTGCCAGCAGTGAAGTGGCAGGCTATGGCTACACCTTC	CASSEVAGYGYTF
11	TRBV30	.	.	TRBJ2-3	TGTGCCTGGAGTGGAGGAAGTACGCAGTATTTT	CAWSGGSTQYF
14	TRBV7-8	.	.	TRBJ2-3	TGTGCCAGCAGCTTAGGTCGGAGCACAGATACGCAGTATTTT	CASSLGRSTDTQYF
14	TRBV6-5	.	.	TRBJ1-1	TGTGCCAGCAGGGCCGGGGTCGGCCTATGGGAAGATTTCTTT	CASRAGVGLWEDFF
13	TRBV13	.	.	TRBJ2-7	TGTGCCAGCAGCGAGGGCACCGCCTACGAGCAGTACTTC	CASSEGTAYEQYF
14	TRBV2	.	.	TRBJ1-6	TGTGCCAGCAGTGGGGGGCCCTATAATTCACCCCTCCACTTT	CASSGGPYNSPLHF
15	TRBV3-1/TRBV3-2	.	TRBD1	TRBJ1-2	TGTGCCAGCAGTCTGGTAACAGGGGGCAACTATGGCTACACCTTC	CASSLVTGGNYGYTF
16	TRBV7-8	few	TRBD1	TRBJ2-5	TGTGCCAGCAGCTTATCGGGACAGTTTGGGATCGGGACCCAGTACTTC	CASSLSGQFGIGTQYF
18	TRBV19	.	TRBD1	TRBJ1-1	TGTGCCAGTAGTATAGATTGGGGGGACAGGGGGCCGCACACTGAAGCTTTCTTT	CASSIDWGDRGPHTEAFF
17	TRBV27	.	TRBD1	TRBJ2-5	TGTGCCAGCAGTTCTTTAGTTGGCAGGGGGCTCCAAGAGACCCAGTACTTC	CASSSLVGRGLQETQYF
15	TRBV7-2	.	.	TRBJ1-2	TGTGCCAGCAGCTTAGTCGGCAGGGCTAACTATGGCTACACCTTC	CASSLVGRANYGYTF
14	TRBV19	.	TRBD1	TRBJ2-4	TGTGCCAGTAGTATCAGGGGGGCCAAAAACATTCAGTACTTC	CASSIRGAKNIQYF
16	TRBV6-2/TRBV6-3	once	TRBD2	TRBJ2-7	TGTGCCAGCAGTTACGAACCGGGGGAGGGTCCCTACGAGCAGTACTTC	CASSYEPGEGPYEQYF
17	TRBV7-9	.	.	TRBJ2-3	TGTGCCAGCAGCTACAAGGATGGATGGGGGGGCACAGATACGCAGTATTTT	CASSYKDGWGGTDTQYF
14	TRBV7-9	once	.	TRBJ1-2	TGTGCCAGCAGCGTGATACCCGCGGGCTATGGCTACACCTTC	CASSVIPAGYGYTF
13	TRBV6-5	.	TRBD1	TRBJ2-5	TGTGCCAGCCTACCAGAGACAGGGATGACCCAGTACTTC	CASLPETGMTQYF
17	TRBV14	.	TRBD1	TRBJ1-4	TGTGCCAGCAGCCCTAACCCAGGGGGCGCCGCGAAGGAAAAACTGTTTTTT	CASSPNPGGAAKEKLFF
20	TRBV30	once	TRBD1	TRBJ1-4	TGTGCCTGGAGGTACAGGGGAAGTTTTCCTGGGGATGCAACTAATGAAAAACTGTTTTTT	CAWRYRGSFPGDATNEKLFF
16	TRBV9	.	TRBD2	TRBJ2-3	TGTGCCAGCAGCGCCCGACTAGCGGGGTACGCAGATACGCAGTATTTT	CASSARLAGYADTQYF
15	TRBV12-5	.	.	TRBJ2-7	TGTGCTAGTGCTTTACTAAGGGAGGATGGCTACGAGCAGTACTTC	CASALLREDGYEQYF
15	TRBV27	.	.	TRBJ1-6	TGTGCCAGCAGTTCACAGGGTCCTTTTAATTCACCCCTCCACTTT	CASSSQGPFNSPLHF
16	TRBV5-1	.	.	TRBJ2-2	TGCGCCAGCAGCTTGGCCGAGACTAGAAACACCGGGGAGCTGTTTTTT	CASSLAETRNTGELFF
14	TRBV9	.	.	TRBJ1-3	TGTGCCAGCAGCGTCTCGGGGGCTGGAAACACCATATATTTT	CASSVSGAGNTIYF
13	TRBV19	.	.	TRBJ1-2	TGTGCCAGTAGTATCAACAGTAACTATGGCTACACCTTC	CASSINSNYGYTF
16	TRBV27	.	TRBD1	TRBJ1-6	TGTGCCAGCAGTCCCTCCCGCGGGACAGGGGTTTCACCCCTCCACTTT	CASSPSRGTGVSPLHF
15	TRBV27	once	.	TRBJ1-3	TGTGCCAGCAGTTCTACAGGGAACTCTGGAAACACCATATATTTT	CASSSTGNSGNTIYF
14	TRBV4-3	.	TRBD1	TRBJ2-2	TGCGCCAGCAGCCAGCACAGGGGCACCGGGGAGCTGTTTTTT	CASSQHRGTGELFF
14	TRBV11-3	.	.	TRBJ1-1	TGTGCCAGCAGCAAGCGGGGGGTTGGCACTGAAGCTTTCTTT	CASSKRGVGTEAFF